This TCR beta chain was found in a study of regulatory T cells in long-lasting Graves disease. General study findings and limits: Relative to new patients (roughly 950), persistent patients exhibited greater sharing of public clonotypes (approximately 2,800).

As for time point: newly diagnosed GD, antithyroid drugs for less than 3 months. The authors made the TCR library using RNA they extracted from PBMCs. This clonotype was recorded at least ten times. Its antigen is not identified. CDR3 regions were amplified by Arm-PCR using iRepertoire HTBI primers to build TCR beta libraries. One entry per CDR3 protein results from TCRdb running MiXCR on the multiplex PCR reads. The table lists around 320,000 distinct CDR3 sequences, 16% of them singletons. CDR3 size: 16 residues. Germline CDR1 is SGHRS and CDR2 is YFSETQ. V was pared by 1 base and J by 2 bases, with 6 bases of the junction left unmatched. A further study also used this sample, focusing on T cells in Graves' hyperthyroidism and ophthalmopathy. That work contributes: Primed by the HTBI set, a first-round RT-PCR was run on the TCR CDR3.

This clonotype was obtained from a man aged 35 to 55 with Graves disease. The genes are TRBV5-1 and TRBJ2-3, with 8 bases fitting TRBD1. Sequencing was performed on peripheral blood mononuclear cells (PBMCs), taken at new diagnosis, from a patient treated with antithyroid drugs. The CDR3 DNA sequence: TGCGCCAGCAGCTTGAGCGGACAGGGAATCACAGATACGCAGTATTTT. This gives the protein CASSLSGQGITDTQYF. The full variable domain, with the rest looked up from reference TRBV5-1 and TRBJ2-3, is KAGVTQTPRYLIKTRGQQVTLSCSPISGHRSVSWYQQTPGQGLQFLFEYFSETQRNKGNFPGRFSGRQFSNSRSEMNVSTLELGDSALYLCASSLSGQGITDTQYFGPGTRLTVL.